This is a list of T cell receptor beta chains from one sample in a study of cytomegalovirus exposure and HLA in healthy donors. The method was immunoSEQ multiplex PCR; TCRdb's version includes in-frame clones alone and lacks a portion of them. This sample's clone table lists around 74,000 clones. Sequenced: PBMCs. Receptors originate from a man younger than 45 in good health and CMV-seronegative. Each CDR3 is given with its conserved first and last residue. Each record gives: V gene, D gene, clone size, J gene, CDR3 DNA, CDR3 protein. The D gene is left open where the match is weak. The size entry is marked missing in some rows and otherwise reads once, few, many or a size class.

>TRBV5-6|-|-|TRBJ1-4
TGTGCCAGCAGCTTGGGGCTAGGGGCAGTCGAAAAACTGTTTTTT
CASSLGLGAVEKLFF
>TRBV4-2|-|-|TRBJ2-3
TGTGCCAGCAGCCCAGCCGGGGATACGCAGTATTTT
CASSPAGDTQYF
>TRBV5-1|-|-|TRBJ2-7
TGCGCCAGCAGCTTGGGCAGGGACGAGCAGTACTTC
CASSLGRDEQYF
>TRBV7-9|-|-|TRBJ2-7
TGTGCCAGCAGCTTAGATTACAGCTCCTACGAGCAGTACTTC
CASSLDYSSYEQYF
>TRBV7-9|-|-|TRBJ2-3
TGTGCCAGCAGCTTATCTCTGGGTAGGGGAACAGATACGCAGTATTTT
CASSLSLGRGTDTQYF
>TRBV19|TRBD2|-|TRBJ2-2
TGTGCCAGTAGTATCGGGCCTACTAGCGGATACACCGGGGAGCTGTTTTTT
CASSIGPTSGYTGELFF
>TRBV19|-|-|TRBJ1-5
TGTGCCAGTTCGTTTCGTACGGGGATCATTAGCAATCAGCCCCAGCATTTT
CASSFRTGIISNQPQHF
>TRBV18|-|-|TRBJ1-5
TGTGCCAGCTCACCCTCTCCCAGTCCCGGCAATCAGCCCCAGCATTTT
CASSPSPSPGNQPQHF
>TRBV30|-|-|TRBJ2-2
TGTGCCTGGAGTGTAGACAGTTTCACCGGGGAGCTGTTTTTT
CAWSVDSFTGELFF
>TRBV6-1|-|-|TRBJ2-7
TGTGCCAGCAGTGACATCAGGGCTAGGGAGCAGTACTTC
CASSDIRAREQYF
>TRBV6-5|-|-|TRBJ2-7
TGCGCCAGCAGTTATTTGGGCAGGGTTTCCAACGAGCAGTACTTC
CASSYLGRVSNEQYF
>TRBV7-9|-|-|TRBJ2-5
TGTGCCAGCAGAGAAGGGGGGGCAGAGACCCAGTACTTC
CASREGGAETQYF
>TRBV6-1|TRBD1|-|TRBJ2-7
TGTGCCAGCAGTGAATACGGGACAGCCTACGAGCAGTACTTC
CASSEYGTAYEQYF
>TRBV28|TRBD1|-|TRBJ2-1
TGTGCCAGCAGTGACAGGGGCCGGAATGAGCAGTTCTTC
CASSDRGRNEQFF
>TRBV28|-|-|TRBJ2-4
TGTGCCACTGACAGGTTGGGGAACATTCAGTACTTC
CATDRLGNIQYF
>TRBV5-1|-|-|TRBJ1-5
TGCGCCAGCAGCTTGGTAGGGGGGGGAGATCAGCCCCAGCATTTT
CASSLVGGGDQPQHF
>TRBV4-2|-|-|TRBJ1-4
TGTGCCAGCAGCCAAGGGAGCCAGATTAATGAAAAACTGTTTTTT
CASSQGSQINEKLFF
>TRBV18|-|-|TRBJ2-7
TGTGCCAGCTCACCAGGGGCCCACGAGCAGTACTTC
CASSPGAHEQYF
>TRBV29-1|-|-|TRBJ2-2
TGCAGCGGACACAGGGAGAACACCGGGGAGCTGTTTTTT
CSGHRENTGELFF
>TRBV7-9|-|-|TRBJ1-1
TGTGCCAGCAGCTTAGATCGGAACACTGAAGCTTTCTTT
CASSLDRNTEAFF
>TRBV6-1|TRBD1|-|TRBJ1-2
TGTGCCAGCAGTGAAGCCGGGACAGTCACGCTTGGCTACACCTTC
CASSEAGTVTLGYTF
>TRBV15|TRBD2|-|TRBJ2-5
TGTGCCACCAGCAGAGGACGCGGGGGGGCCGGGGAGACCCAGTACTTC
CATSRGRGGAGETQYF
>TRBV18|-|-|TRBJ2-7
TGTGCCAGCTCACCACCGGAGTGGACCTACGAGCAGTACTTC
CASSPPEWTYEQYF
>TRBV28|TRBD1|-|TRBJ1-2
TGTGCCAGCAGTAATACAGGGGTCTATGGCTACACCTTC
CASSNTGVYGYTF
>TRBV6-5|TRBD1|-|TRBJ1-4
TGTGCCTCCAGGGGGCGGCTTAATGAAAAACTGTTTTTT
CASRGRLNEKLFF
>TRBV7-2|TRBD1|-|TRBJ2-3
TGTGCCAGCAGCTACCGGGACAGGGGGCCTGATACGCAGTATTTT
CASSYRDRGPDTQYF
>TRBV6-1|TRBD1|-|TRBJ1-1
TGTGCCAGCAACCGACAGGGGAACACTGAAGCTTTCTTT
CASNRQGNTEAFF
>TRBV4-3|TRBD1|-|TRBJ2-1
TGCGCCAGCAGCCAAGACCCACAGGGGGCGCTCTACAATGAGCAGTTCTTC
CASSQDPQGALYNEQFF
>TRBV18|-|-|TRBJ1-2
TGTGCCAGCTCGCCCACCCCCATAGACTATGGCTACACCTTC
CASSPTPIDYGYTF
>TRBV7-3|-|-|TRBJ2-7
TGTGCCAGCAGCTTATGGGGCGGCTACGAGCAGTACTTC
CASSLWGGYEQYF
>TRBV9|TRBD2|-|TRBJ2-1
TGTGCCAGCAGCGTTGGACTAGCGGACTACAATGAGCAGTTCTTC
CASSVGLADYNEQFF
>TRBV6-1|-|-|TRBJ1-5
TGTGCCAGCAGTGTTAGACCCACAGGGAGTGTCCAGCCCCAGCATTTT
CASSVRPTGSVQPQHF
>TRBV5-1|-|-|TRBJ1-6
TGCGCCAGCAGCTTGGGAGACACACATTCACCCCTCCACTTT
CASSLGDTHSPLHF
>TRBV18|-|-|TRBJ1-6
TGTGCCAGCTCACGACAGGACTATAATTCACCCCTCCACTTT
CASSRQDYNSPLHF
>TRBV6-4|TRBD2|-|TRBJ2-1
TGTGCCAGCAGTGCGCGGACTAGCGGAGACCAAAACAATGAGCAGTTCTTC
CASSARTSGDQNNEQFF
>TRBV7-3|-|-|TRBJ1-2
TGTGCCAGCAGCCCAGGGCCGAATGGAGGCTACACCTTC
CASSPGPNGGYTF
>TRBV19|-|-|TRBJ2-3
TGTGCCAGTAGTATGTTGGCGGGAGATACGCAGTATTTT
CASSMLAGDTQYF
>TRBV2|TRBD2|-|TRBJ2-1
TGTGCCAGCAGTGAAGTGACGGGAGGGCTCTACAATGAGCAGTTCTTC
CASSEVTGGLYNEQFF
>TRBV6-5|TRBD1|-|TRBJ2-5
TGTGCCAGCAGTACCCGACAGGGCCAAGAGACCCAGTACTTC
CASSTRQGQETQYF
>TRBV12-2|-|-|TRBJ1-6
TGTGCAAGTCGCTTAGCGCCAGGATCGGGGGATTCACCCCTCCACTTT
CASRLAPGSGDSPLHF
>TRBV9|TRBD1|-|TRBJ2-7
TGTGCCAGCAGCGGGGACAGGGGCCCCTACGAGCAGTACTTC
CASSGDRGPYEQYF
>TRBV5-1|-|-|TRBJ2-5
TGCGCCAGCAGCAGCAGCGGGTTAGAGACCCAGTACTTC
CASSSSGLETQYF
>TRBV2|TRBD1|-|TRBJ2-3
TGTGCCAGCAGCCGGGACAGGGGAACAGATACGCAGTATTTT
CASSRDRGTDTQYF
>TRBV7-9|-|-|TRBJ1-1
TGTGCCAGCAGCTTCTTCCTGAACACTGAAGCTTTCTTT
CASSFFLNTEAFF
>TRBV2|TRBD1|-|TRBJ1-1
TGTGCCAGCATTTCGGACAGGGTCGGAAACACTGAAGCTTTCTTT
CASISDRVGNTEAFF
>TRBV5-5|TRBD1|-|TRBJ2-5
TGTGCCAGCAGCCTGAATCCTGGACAGGTCCAAGAGACCCAGTACTTC
CASSLNPGQVQETQYF
>TRBV4-2|-|-|TRBJ1-2
TGTGCCAGCAGCCAAGCCAATGTGGCAACAGGGAACTATGGCTACACCTTC
CASSQANVATGNYGYTF
>TRBV27|TRBD1|-|TRBJ1-5
TGTGCCAGCAGTCCCAGGGACAGCTATCAGCCCCAGCATTTT
CASSPRDSYQPQHF
>TRBV5-1|TRBD2|-|TRBJ2-7
TGCGCCAGCAGCTGGGCAGGGACTAGCGGCGAGCAGTACTTC
CASSWAGTSGEQYF
>TRBV7-6|-|-|TRBJ2-5
TGTGCCAGCAGCTTACTAGGGGCCGAGACCCAGTACTTC
CASSLLGAETQYF
>TRBV6-1|-|-|TRBJ2-5
TGTGCCAGCAGTGAAGGGCCAGACCAAGAGACCCAGTACTTC
CASSEGPDQETQYF
>TRBV15|TRBD2|-|TRBJ2-3
TGTGCCACCAGCAGAGCCCTAGCGGGGGGGCCTCGAGATACGCAGTATTTT
CATSRALAGGPRDTQYF
>TRBV27|TRBD1|-|TRBJ2-7
TGTGCCAGCAGGTTAATGACAGGGATTGGGTACGAGCAGTACTTC
CASRLMTGIGYEQYF
>TRBV19|TRBD1|-|TRBJ2-7
TGTGCCAGTAGTATTCGGCCAGGGGGAATCTACGAGCAGTACTTC
CASSIRPGGIYEQYF
>TRBV19|TRBD1|-|TRBJ1-1
TGTGCCAGTAGGGAGACAGGGTACACTGAAGCTTTCTTT
CASRETGYTEAFF
>TRBV4-2|-|-|TRBJ2-5
TGTGCCAGCAGCCGCACAGGGGCCAGGGGGGAGGAGACCCAGTACTTC
CASSRTGARGEETQYF
>TRBV4-3|-|-|TRBJ1-4
TGCGCCAGCAGCCAGGGCATCGAATATGTTAATGAAAAACTGTTTTTT
CASSQGIEYVNEKLFF
>TRBV29-1|-|-|TRBJ1-1
TGCAGCGTGCACGGGGTAGGGACTGAAGCTTTCTTT
CSVHGVGTEAFF
>TRBV4-1|TRBD1|-|TRBJ1-2
TGCGCCAGCAGCCAAGAATCGAGGGGGCAATACTATGGCTACACCTTC
CASSQESRGQYYGYTF
>TRBV5-1|-|medium-sized|TRBJ1-1
TGCGCCAGCAGCAATGGACAGCCCAACACTGAAGCTTTCTTT
CASSNGQPNTEAFF